The next 13 T cell receptor beta chains were all read from a single sample in a study of blood T cell repertoires in COVID-19. Profiled with immunoSEQ multiplex PCR; TCRdb holds only in-frame clones, not every one. The sample shows 95,000 to 150,000 clones, approximately 77% of them seen only once. Sequencing was carried out using peripheral blood. The receptors shown here come from a human donor in a cohort sampled during active COVID-19.

This sequence joins TRBV6-5 and TRBJ2-7, with TRBD2 as a possible D gene (6 bases). The CDR3 has 14 amino acids. V lost 7 bases and J 3 bases, leaving 16 bases between the germline ends. In germline, CDR1 is MNHEY, CDR2 SVGAGI. CDR3 sequence (DNA): TGTGCCAGCACCCAGACTAGTTTGGGCTACGAGCAGTACTTC. This codes for CASTQTSLGYEQYF.

The chain employs TRBV30 and TRBJ1-3; D not resolved. Germline CDR1 and CDR2: GTSNPN and SVGIG (reference sequence). V was shortened by 8 bases and J by 0 bases, with 11 bases between the two germline ends. The CDR3 spans 13 residues. CDR3 region: CAISVSSGNTIYF. In DNA, the CDR3 is TGTGCCATCTCGGTGTCCTCTGGAAACACCATATATTTT.

This clone occurred once. This chain connects TRBV5-5 to TRBJ2-7, with D possibly matching TRBD1 (5 bases). The V gene lost 0 bases and the J gene lost 6 bases, with 10 bases spanning the gap. The germline V gene has CDR1 SGHKS and CDR2 YYEKEE (reference sequence). This CDR3 comprises 13 residues. CDR3 in amino acids: CASSLGDSGEQYF. Written as DNA, the CDR3 is TGTGCCAGCAGCTTGGGTGACAGTGGCGAGCAGTACTTC.

The chain recombines TRBV4-1 with TRBJ1-6; D is possibly TRBD1 (6 bases). This CDR3 spans 20 amino acids. V was cut by 3 bases and J by 2 bases, with 23 bases left in between. Germline values: CDR1 MGHRA, CDR2 YSYEKL. Here the CDR3 reads CASSQKPTDPGGTYNSPLHF. DNA for the CDR3: TGCGCCAGCAGCCAGAAACCTACTGACCCGGGGGGCACCTATAATTCACCCCTCCACTTT.

This CDR3 is CASNRVAELFF. As DNA, the CDR3 is TGTGCCAGCAACAGGGTGGCGGAACTGTTTTTT. The chain links TRBV2 to TRBJ1-4, with a possible D match to TRBD1 (6 bases). CDR1 is SNHLY and CDR2 is FYNNEI in the germline V gene. Deletions cut 7 bases from V and 12 bases from J, with 12 bases between. This CDR3 is built from 11 residues.

The V and J genes are TRBV28 and TRBJ1-4; 8 bases map to TRBD1. The CDR3 is 16 residues long. J gave up 8 bases and V 4 bases, and 12 bases lay outside the gene matches. Germline-derived CDR1 and CDR2 are MDHEN and SYDVKM. CDR3 amino acids: CASSSLLRGRGEKLFF. The CDR3 DNA sequence: TGTGCCAGCAGTTCCCTCCTCAGGGGGCGCGGGGAAAAACTGTTTTTT.

The chain is built from TRBV25-1 and TRBJ1-6; TRBD1 matches 7 bases. The length of the CDR3 is 15 residues. Germline V CDR1 and CDR2: MGHDK, SYGVNS. With 2 bases clipped from V and 9 bases from J, the junction kept 7 bases outside the gene matches. The CDR3 nucleotides are TGTGCCAGCAGTGAAGGGGCAGGGGGAAGTTCACCCCTCCACTTT. Residues: CASSEGAGGSSPLHF. Drawing the rest from reference TRBV25-1 and TRBJ1-6, the complete variable domain is EADIYQTPRYLVIGTGKKITLECSQTMGHDKMYWYQQDPGMELHLIHYSYGVNSTEKGDLSSESTVSRIRTEHFPLTLESARPSHTSQYLCASSEGAGGSSPLHFGNGTRLTVT.

V is TRBV9 and J is TRBJ1-2; D call uncertain. Trimming removed 6 bases at V and 3 bases at J, with 21 bases between. The CDR3 runs to 16 residues. Germline CDR1 SGDLS, CDR2 YYNGEE. For the CDR3, the DNA is TGTGCCAGCACCTTAGCGGACCCTCCCTTCTACTATGGCTACACCTTC. Translated, it gives CASTLADPPFYYGYTF.

The chain is built from TRBV6-6 and TRBJ2-7, with TRBD2 matching 12 bases. Trimming at V came to 5 bases and at J to 3 bases, leaving 8 bases not matched to a gene. Germline-derived CDR1 and CDR2 are MNHNY and SVGAGI (reference sequence). The CDR3 is made up of 16 amino acids. CDR3 coding DNA: TGTGCCAGCAGTCTGCAGACTAGCGGGAGTTACTACGAGCAGTACTTC. It yields the protein CASSLQTSGSYYEQYF.

A word on this clone: Sequence at one end of the junction differs from germline and may be a read error. CDR3 region: CASNLGQGSYNEQFF. CDR3 bases: TGCGCCAGCAACTTGGGGCAGGGCTCCTACAATGAGCAGTTCTTC. The chain is built from TRBV5-1 and TRBJ2-1; D may be TRBD1 (5 bases). The CDR3 is made up of 15 amino acids. From germline, CDR1 is SGHRS and CDR2 YFSETQ.

In this sample, this clone turned up a few times. The rearrangement joins TRBV4-1 to TRBJ2-7; 8 bases agree with TRBD2. The V and J ends lost 5 bases and 7 bases, in that order; junction bases with no gene match: 7. Germline values: CDR1 MGHRA, CDR2 YSYEKL. The CDR3 runs to 13 residues. CDR3: CASSTAGAVEQYF. The CDR3 nucleotides read TGCGCCAGCAGCACAGCGGGGGCGGTGGAGCAGTACTTC.

J is TRBJ1-1 and V is TRBV5-1, with D uncertain. The length of the CDR3 is 14 residues. Trimming left V 0 bases short and J 1 base short, with 7 bases between. The germline gives CDR1 SGHRS, CDR2 YFSETQ. The chain's CDR3 is CASSLAMRNTEAFF. For the CDR3, the DNA is TGCGCCAGCAGCTTGGCCATGCGGAACACTGAAGCTTTCTTT.

The chain has TRBV7-3 and TRBJ2-2; the match to TRBD1 covers 7 bases. From germline, CDR1 is SGHTA and CDR2 FQGTGA. The CDR3 runs 16 residues. Trimming at V came to 5 bases and at J to 0 bases, leaving 6 bases not matched to a gene. The CDR3 coding sequence is TGTGCCAGCAGCCTAGACAGGGCCGCGAACACCGGGGAGCTGTTTTTT. Translation: CASSLDRAANTGELFF. The full variable domain, completed using reference TRBV7-3 and TRBJ2-2, is GAGVSQTPSNKVTEKGKYVELRCDPISGHTALYWYRQSLGQGPEFLIYFQGTGAADDSGLPNDRFFAVRPEGSVSTLKIQRTERGDSAVYLCASSLDRAANTGELFFGEGSRLTVL.